This T cell receptor (beta chain) was observed in a study of control samples from healthy donors and cancer patients (TCRdb year 2020). In its sample, this clone was seen once. Its cognate antigen has yet to be identified. Nothing much larger sits one base from this clone, and base qualities are not available. The library was made by the immunoSEQ multiplex PCR assay. Imported from immuneACCESS, the table was reduced by TCRdb to in-frame sequences with V and J called. These copies leave out some clones; in studies compared against another copy, an unresolved V gene accounts for under half, and the cause of the remainder is not known. Present in this sample are roughly 94,000 clones, approximately 84% of which were seen just once. In total, the top ten clones hold about 35% of the sample. V is clipped by 4 bases and J by 0 bases, and the sequence between their germline boundaries is 10 bases long. From cysteine to phenylalanine, the CDR3 is 15 amino acids long. CDR3 DNA is the only sequence kept; it has 45 bases, read in frame from the first base. Reading the germline V gene (reference sequence) gives CDR1 LNHDA and CDR2 SQIVND.

This sequence originates from a man in his 70s with lung cancer. Sequencing was performed on PBMCs. This chain is built from TRBV19 and TRBJ2-4; the D gene is perhaps TRBD2, from 6 matching bases. The nucleotide sequence is TGTGCCAGTAGTAGTCGGGAGATAGCCAAAAACATTCAGTACTTC. Translated, it gives CASSSREIAKNIQYF.